This TCR beta chain was captured in a study of Ad26.COV2.S vaccination and SARS-CoV-2 variants. Profiled with immunoSEQ multiplex PCR; TCRdb holds only in-frame clones, not every one. Among 400,000 or so clones listed, about nine tenths were seen once. Treatment of the sample: over 15 received Ad26.COV2.S at low or high dose, single or two shots; 5 received placebo; per-sample allocation not given. Each sample was drawn 63 days after the first injection (of vaccine or placebo). An adult donor aged 18-55 years was enrolled in Boston. Spike of the Wuhan-strain SARS-CoV-2 was expressed by an Ad26 vector, which formed the vaccine. This TCR was sampled from a person between 18 and 59 years old who received the Ad26.COV2.S COVID-19 vaccine or a placebo. Sequences were derived from peripheral blood, sampled in a trial of Ad26.COV2.S vaccine versus placebo.

This CDR3 is CASSLETVHEQYF. CDR3 in DNA: TGTGCCAGCAGCTTAGAGACGGTCCACGAGCAGTACTTC. The chain uses TRBV11-2 and TRBJ2-7; D is undetermined. Germline V gives CDR1 SGHAT, CDR2 FQNNGV. This CDR3 has 13 residues. The ends were cut back, 0 bases at V and 5 bases at J, with 8 bases in the middle.